This is a list of T cell receptor beta chains from one sample in a study of OX40 agonist ivuxolimab in advanced cancers. Repertoires were generated with immunoSEQ multiplex PCR, while TCRdb's copy carries only in-frame clones and drops some. The sample consists of approximately 60,000 clones, around 77% of them appearing once. This material consisted of CD4+ or CD8+ T cells sorted from blood, taken in a trial of the OX40 agonist ivuxolimab. All receptors come from an adult with an advanced solid tumor such as melanoma, head and neck, liver or kidney cancer. CDR3s leave out the opening cysteine and the closing phenylalanine or tryptophan. Fields, in order: V gene, D gene, CDR3 protein. D genes are given only for firm matches.

v_gene: TRBV28; d_gene: .; CDR3aa: ASSSIRYTIY
v_gene: TRBV15; d_gene: .; CDR3aa: ATSIGRETQY
v_gene: TRBV5-4; d_gene: .; CDR3aa: ASSGGRDTEAF
v_gene: TRBV4-1; d_gene: .; CDR3aa: ASSQSFAPSTALGYT
v_gene: TRBV5-1; d_gene: TRBD1; CDR3aa: ASSIQGEGGYT
v_gene: TRBV6-1; d_gene: .; CDR3aa: ASSGTSGRGNTIY
v_gene: TRBV7-6; d_gene: .; CDR3aa: ASSLAPQHEKLF
v_gene: TRBV5-4; d_gene: TRBD1; CDR3aa: ASSLASGGHGYT
v_gene: TRBV11-2; d_gene: .; CDR3aa: ASSPMGGGRSPLH
v_gene: TRBV7-2; d_gene: .; CDR3aa: ASSYTVGTGANVLT
v_gene: TRBV6-5; d_gene: .; CDR3aa: ASSPGRQQETQY
v_gene: TRBV19; d_gene: TRBD2; CDR3aa: ASSMTFASSGQDTQY
v_gene: TRBV6-6; d_gene: .; CDR3aa: ASMRQVNSNQPQH
v_gene: TRBV5-1; d_gene: .; CDR3aa: ASSLGGGIYNEQF
v_gene: TRBV5-4; d_gene: TRBD2; CDR3aa: ASSSPSGSRTDTQY
v_gene: TRBV18; d_gene: .; CDR3aa: ASSPTGSESNYGYT